This T cell receptor (beta chain) was sequenced in a study of CD8 T cells in Susac syndrome. This clonotype appeared a few times. The multiple sclerosis controls were treatment-naive patients affected by stable or active relapsing-remitting disease. The germline CDR1 and CDR2 sequences are MGHRA and YSYEKL. The CDR3 runs to 13 residues. Trimming cost V 0 bases and J 3 bases, with 5 bases left between them. An amount of RNA that ranged from 0.5 to 1 ug was reverse transcribed with random hexamers. It was immunoSEQ multiplex PCR that amplified TCR beta CDR3 across 54 Vbeta and 13 Jbeta. TCRdb reprocessed the immunoSEQ multiplex PCR reads with MiXCR, giving one entry per CDR3 protein. The repertoire consists of 400,000 to 550,000 distinct CDR3 sequences, with around 85% occurring once and the leading ten covering 0.09% to 0.15%.

The sequenced sample was CD8+ T cells from PBMCs. The clonotype originates from a human donor with multiple sclerosis. This chain connects TRBV4-1 to TRBJ1-1; D not certain. CDR3 amino acids: CASSQETDTEAFF. The CDR3 DNA follows: TGCGCCAGCAGCCAAGAAACAGACACTGAAGCTTTCTTT.